The 8 T cell receptor beta chains below were found in one sample sequenced in a study of blood T cell repertoires in COVID-19. Produced via immunoSEQ multiplex PCR; TCRdb's table is partial and in-frame only. Of roughly 250,000 clones in the sample, nearly 85% were seen once. Material: peripheral blood. These receptors originate from a human donor in a cohort sampled during active COVID-19.

This clone was seen only once. The rearrangement uses TRBV9 and TRBJ1-3; TRBD1 matches 9 bases. The J segment lost 4 bases and the V segment lost 4 bases, leaving 9 bases of the junction unmatched. Germline lookup yields CDR1 SGDLS and CDR2 YYNGEE. The length of the CDR3 is 16 residues. The CDR3 here is CASSPWDRVRGNTIYF. Here the CDR3 DNA reads TGTGCCAGCAGCCCCTGGGACAGGGTGCGAGGAAACACCATATATTTT. Full variable domain (missing parts from reference TRBV9 and TRBJ1-3): DSGVTQTPKHLITATGQRVTLRCSPRSGDLSVYWYQQSLDQGLQFLIQYYNGEERAKGNILERFSAQQFPDLHSELNLSSLELGDSALYFCASSPWDRVRGNTIYFGEGSWLTVV.

The chain carries TRBV10-1 and TRBJ2-7, with a tentative D call TRBD2 (5 bases). Trimming stripped 0 bases from V and 6 bases from J, with 9 bases between. The CDR3 loop spans 13 amino acids. Germline CDR1 reads WNHNN; CDR2 reads SYGVQD (reference sequence). In DNA form, the CDR3 reads TGCGCCAGCAGTGAGTCTTTAGGAGGCGAGCAGTACTTC. This codes for CASSESLGGEQYF.

Only a few counts were recorded for this clone. The CDR3 is CAWSVRATNEKLFF. The CDR3 region has the DNA TGTGCCTGGAGTGTACGGGCAACTAATGAAAAACTGTTTTTT. The chain employs TRBV30 and TRBJ1-4; D unresolved. CDR3 length: 14 amino acids. Germline V CDR1 and CDR2: GTSNPN, SVGIG (reference sequence). V dropped 0 bases and J dropped 0 bases, with 5 bases sitting between them. Drawing the rest from reference TRBV30 and TRBJ1-4, the complete variable domain is SQTIHQWPATLVQPVGSPLSLECTVEGTSNPNLYWYRQAAGRGLQLLFYSVGIGQISSEVPQNLSASRPQDRQFILSSKKLLLSDSGFYLCAWSVRATNEKLFFGSGTQLSVL.

This chain joins TRBV3-1 (or the pseudogene TRBV3-2) and TRBJ2-5; D is ambiguous. Between the trimmed V and J ends, which lost 3 bases and 4 bases, there was a span of 15 bases. Germline V gives CDR1 LGHDT, CDR2 YNNKEL (reference sequence). The CDR3 runs 15 residues. For the CDR3, the DNA is TGTGCCAGCAGCCAGGCCCCGCTGGCAGGAGAGACCCAGTACTTC. It codes for CASSQAPLAGETQYF.

This rearrangement joins TRBV2 to TRBJ2-5; TRBD1 aligns across 7 bases. The germline gives CDR1 SNHLY, CDR2 FYNNEI. Trimming cost V 1 base and J 0 bases; bases outside gene matches: 2. CDR3 length: 15 amino acids. CDR3 DNA: TGTGCCAGCAGTGAAGTACAGGGGTACCAAGAGACCCAGTACTTC. This codes for CASSEVQGYQETQYF. The full variable domain, rest sourced from reference TRBV2 and TRBJ2-5, is EPEVTQTPSHQVTQMGQEVILRCVPISNHLYFYWYRQILGQKVEFLVSFYNNEISEKSEIFDDQFSVERPDGSNFTLKIRSTKLEDSAMYFCASSEVQGYQETQYFGPGTRLLVL.

In this sample, this clone turned up once. V usage is TRBV6-4 and J usage is TRBJ2-4; 8 bases are shared with TRBD2. Germline trimming cut 2 bases from V and 2 bases from J; bases unmatched to any gene: 2. CDR3 length equals 15 residues. Germline V CDR1 and CDR2: MRHNA, SNTAGT. CDR3 amino acids: CASSDRGGPKNIQYF. The CDR3 DNA reads TGTGCCAGCAGTGACCGGGGGGGCCCCAAAAACATTCAGTACTTC.

The V call is TRBV5-6, the J call TRBJ2-7; perhaps TRBD1 as D (5 bases). Germline assignment: CDR1 SGHDT and CDR2 YYEEEE. Trimming took off 4 bases at V and 3 bases at J, with 11 bases between the two ends. The CDR3 runs 13 residues. CDR3: CASSRQPIYEQYF. In nucleotides, the CDR3 is TGTGCCAGCAGCCGACAGCCGATCTACGAGCAGTACTTC.

The chain employs TRBV9 and TRBJ1-2, with a possible D match to TRBD1 (6 bases). V dropped 4 bases and J dropped 0 bases, with 25 bases sitting between them. Germline loops: CDR1 SGDLS, CDR2 YYNGEE. This CDR3 has 19 residues. The CDR3 region is CASSPSTGSHSPSNYGYTF. The CDR3 region has the DNA TGTGCCAGCAGCCCGTCGACAGGATCCCACTCCCCGTCTAACTATGGCTACACCTTC.